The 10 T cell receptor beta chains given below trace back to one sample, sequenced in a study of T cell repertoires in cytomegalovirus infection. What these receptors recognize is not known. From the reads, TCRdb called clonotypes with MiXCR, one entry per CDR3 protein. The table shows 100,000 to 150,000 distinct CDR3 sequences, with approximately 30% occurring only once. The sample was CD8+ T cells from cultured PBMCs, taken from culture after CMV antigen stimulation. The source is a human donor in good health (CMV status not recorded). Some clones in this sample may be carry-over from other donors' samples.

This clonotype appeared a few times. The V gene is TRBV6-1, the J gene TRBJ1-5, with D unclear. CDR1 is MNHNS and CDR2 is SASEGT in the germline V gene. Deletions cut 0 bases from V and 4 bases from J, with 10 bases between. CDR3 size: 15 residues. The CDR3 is CASSEAWGGNQPQHF. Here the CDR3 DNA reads TGTGCCAGCAGTGAAGCCTGGGGAGGTAATCAGCCCCAGCATTTT.

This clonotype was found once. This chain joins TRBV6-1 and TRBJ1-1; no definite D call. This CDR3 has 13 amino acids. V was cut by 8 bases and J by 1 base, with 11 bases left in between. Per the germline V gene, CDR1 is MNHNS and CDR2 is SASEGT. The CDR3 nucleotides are TGTGCCAGCCTCCTTAACAGGAACACTGAAGCTTTCTTT. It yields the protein CASLLNRNTEAFF.

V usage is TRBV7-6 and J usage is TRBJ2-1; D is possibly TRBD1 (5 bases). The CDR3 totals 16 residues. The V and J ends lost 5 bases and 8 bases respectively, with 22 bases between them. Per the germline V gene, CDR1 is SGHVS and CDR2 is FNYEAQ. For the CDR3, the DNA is TGTGCCAGCAGCCCCCTTCAGCCGACAGCTATAGATGAGCAGTTCTTC. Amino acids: CASSPLQPTAIDEQFF.

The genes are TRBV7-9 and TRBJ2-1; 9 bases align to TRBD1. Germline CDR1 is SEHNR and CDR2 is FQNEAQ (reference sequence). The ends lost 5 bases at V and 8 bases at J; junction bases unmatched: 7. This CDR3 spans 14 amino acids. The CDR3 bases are TGTGCCAGCAGCCCCTGGGACAGGGAGGATGAGCAGTTCTTC. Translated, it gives CASSPWDREDEQFF.

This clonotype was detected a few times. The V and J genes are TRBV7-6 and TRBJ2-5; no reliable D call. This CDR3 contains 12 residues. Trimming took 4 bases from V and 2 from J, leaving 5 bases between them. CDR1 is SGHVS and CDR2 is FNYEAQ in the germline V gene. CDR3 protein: CASSSGQETQYF. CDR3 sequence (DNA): TGTGCCAGCAGCTCCGGGCAAGAGACCCAGTACTTC. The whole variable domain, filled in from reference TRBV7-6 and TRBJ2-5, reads GAGVSQSPRYKVTKRGQDVALRCDPISGHVSLYWYRQALGQGPEFLTYFNYEAQQDKSGLPNDRFSAERPEGSISTLTIQRTEQRDSAMYRCASSSGQETQYFGPGTRLLVL.

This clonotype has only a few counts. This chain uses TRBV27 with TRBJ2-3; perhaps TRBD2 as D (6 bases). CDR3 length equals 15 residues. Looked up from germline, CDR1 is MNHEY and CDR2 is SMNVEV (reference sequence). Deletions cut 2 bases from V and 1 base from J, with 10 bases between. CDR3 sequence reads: CASSLGGARTDTQYF. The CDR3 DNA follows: TGTGCCAGCAGTTTAGGCGGGGCCCGCACAGATACGCAGTATTTT.

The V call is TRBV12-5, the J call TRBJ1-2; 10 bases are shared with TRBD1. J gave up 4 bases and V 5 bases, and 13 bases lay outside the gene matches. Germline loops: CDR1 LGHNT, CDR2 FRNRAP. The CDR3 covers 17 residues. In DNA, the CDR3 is TGTGCTAGTGGTGTTTGCCCCCGAGACAGGGGGCTCTATGGCTACACCTTC. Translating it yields CASGVCPRDRGLYGYTF.

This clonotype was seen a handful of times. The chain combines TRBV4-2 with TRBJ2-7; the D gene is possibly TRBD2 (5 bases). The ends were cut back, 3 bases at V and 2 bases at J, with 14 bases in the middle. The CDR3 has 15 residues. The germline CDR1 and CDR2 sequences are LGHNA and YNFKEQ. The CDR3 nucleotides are TGTGCCAGCAGCCATATCGGGGAGTCGGCCTACGAGCAGTACTTC. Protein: CASSHIGESAYEQYF.

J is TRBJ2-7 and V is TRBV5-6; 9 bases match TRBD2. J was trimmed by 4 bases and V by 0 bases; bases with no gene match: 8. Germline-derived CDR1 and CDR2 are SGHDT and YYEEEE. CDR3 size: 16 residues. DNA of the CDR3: TGTGCCAGCAGCTTGGCTGCGGGGGGGCCTAATTACGAGCAGTACTTC. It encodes CASSLAAGGPNYEQYF.

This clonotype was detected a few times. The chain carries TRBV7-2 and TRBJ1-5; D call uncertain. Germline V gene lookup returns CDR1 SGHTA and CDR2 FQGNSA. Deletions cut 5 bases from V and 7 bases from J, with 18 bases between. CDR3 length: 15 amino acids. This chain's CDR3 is CASSTPGSRGQPQHF. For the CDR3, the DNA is TGTGCCAGCAGCACCCCCGGGTCCCGGGGACAGCCCCAGCATTTT.